Given below is one T cell receptor beta chain in context. Its cognate antigen has yet to be identified. One base away there is no much larger clone; base qualities are not given. Library creation used PCR. TCR sequencing of DNA from cultured CD4+ T cells used the Oncomine TCR Beta short-read assay at the Johns Hopkins FTIC core. Genomic DNA was extracted from the cultured CD4+ T cells with the QIAamp micro DNA kit. The Oncomine TCR Beta libraries from cultured CD4+ T cells were pooled using unique dual indexes and then sequenced on an Illumina iSeq 100. The study's own analysis went as follows. Non-productive sequences were filtered out, and CDR3s that did not start with C, did not end with F or W, or were shorter than 7 amino acids were discarded. The MANAFEST web application was used to identify antigen-specific clonotypes by comparing peptide-stimulated wells against reference wells and other culture wells. To be called positive, a clone needed an FDR below 0.05, an odds ratio above 5, and a productive frequency above 0.1% in at least two of three replicate wells. A clonotype was classed as cross-reactive if the clonotype showed significant expansion both in SARS-CoV-2 spike wells and in at least one common cold coronavirus spike condition. Levenshtein distances (stringdist) and unrooted phylogenetic trees (ape) in R version 3.6.1 were used to assess CDR3 homology. The raw public reads went through TCRdb reprocessing: fastp at Q25, MiXCR clone calling, in-frame beta chains kept. Rows with one shared CDR3 protein collapse into an entry with the most common genes and DNA. Here the V and J calls rest on TCRdb's processing, not on the authors' analysis. This sample is represented by 13,000 to 15,000 distinct CDR3 sequences; 27% of them were singletons. The ten largest make up 8% to 9.5% of the sample.

This record belongs to a study of vaccination and CD4 T cells after COVID-19 (dated by TCRdb to between 2020 and 2023). Regarding the study in general: Every convalescent patient had a positive nasal swab PCR test for SARS-CoV-2, with mild disease in several patients and severe disease in one. In 10 COVID-19 convalescent patients and a handful of infection-naive healthy vaccine recipients, researchers compared the spike-specific CD4+ TCR repertoire from before mRNA vaccination with the repertoire from after. As controls, cultures received a CEFX viral epitope pool (the positive control), an HIV-1 Nef peptide pool (the negative control), or no peptide at all. Post-COVID blood samples from convalescent patients were collected a median of roughly 100 days after diagnosis, with a range of 35 to 161 days. Overlapping spike peptide pools from SARS-CoV-2 and from the common cold coronaviruses HCoV-NL63, HCoV-OC43 and HCoV-229E were used as culture stimuli. Post-vaccine blood samples were collected a median of about 69 days after the second vaccine dose, ranging from about 12 to 241 days. The convalescent cohort comprised six males and four females, including two Hispanic individuals, seven Caucasians, two Asians and one multiracial person. Each participant got two doses of either the Pfizer-BioNTech BNT162b2 vaccine (n=8) or the Moderna mRNA-1273 vaccine (n=2).

The CDR3 measures 14 amino acids from cysteine to phenylalanine. Only the CDR3 DNA is retained, 42 bases long and in frame from the first base. V loses 7 bases of germline sequence and J loses 7 bases, and the interval between the two ends is 15 bases. CDR1 SGDLS and CDR2 YYNGEE are derived from the germline V gene. On the study overall, not on this receptor specifically: Of the vaccine-specific clones in convalescent patients, 304 of 307, or nearly all, reacted only to SARS-CoV-2 spike and did not cross-react with common cold coronaviruses. The study included relatively few convalescent patients and did not analyze early timepoints after natural infection. Among the post-vaccine SARS-CoV-2-reactive clones in convalescent patients, a median 86.3% showed up only after vaccination, which suggests vaccine-specific priming. Although the median number of SARS-CoV-2-reactive clonotypes went up from some 23 after infection to 35 to 40 after vaccination, the increase was not significant.

The sample's treatment or condition, from its label and the paper: roughly nine-day PBMC culture with coronavirus spike peptide pools or control peptides (ViraFEST assay). The ViraFEST assay was used in the study, in which antigen-specific T cells were expanded with peptide pools and expanded clonotypes were subsequently identified by TCR sequencing. The positive SARS-CoV-2 PCR tests of the convalescent patients were dated from March to December 2020, before the Alpha, Beta and Delta variants emerged in the United States. Each well held about 2 million PBMCs cultured in IMDM containing approximately 5% human AB serum and approximately 9.6 IU/ml IL-2, with 10 ug/ml peptide pools added. On days 3 and 7, half of the culture medium was replaced with fresh IL-2-containing medium. CD4+ T cells were isolated after roughly 9 days of culture through negative selection using the EasySep CD4+ T cell isolation kit. PBMCs were separated from whole blood using Ficoll-Paque Plus gradient centrifugation and then either used fresh or cryopreserved at -140C. Triplicate wells were generally used for each culture condition.

The chain is encoded by TRBV9 joined to TRBJ1-6; no confident D gene assignment can be made. The sample taken for sequencing was CD4+ T cells from blood, cultured in vitro. The TCR originated in a human donor who had recovered from COVID-19. The CDR3 in this case is CASSEGNVNSPLHF. The sequenced DNA is TGTGCCAGCTCGGAGGGTAACGTCAATTCACCCCTCCACTTT. With the rest looked up from the reference TRBV9 and TRBJ1-6 genes rather than sequenced, the full variable domain is DSGVTQTPKHLITATGQRVTLRCSPRSGDLSVYWYQQSLDQGLQFLIQYYNGEERAKGNILERFSAQQFPDLHSELNLSSLELGDSALYFCASSEGNVNSPLHFGNGTRLTVT.